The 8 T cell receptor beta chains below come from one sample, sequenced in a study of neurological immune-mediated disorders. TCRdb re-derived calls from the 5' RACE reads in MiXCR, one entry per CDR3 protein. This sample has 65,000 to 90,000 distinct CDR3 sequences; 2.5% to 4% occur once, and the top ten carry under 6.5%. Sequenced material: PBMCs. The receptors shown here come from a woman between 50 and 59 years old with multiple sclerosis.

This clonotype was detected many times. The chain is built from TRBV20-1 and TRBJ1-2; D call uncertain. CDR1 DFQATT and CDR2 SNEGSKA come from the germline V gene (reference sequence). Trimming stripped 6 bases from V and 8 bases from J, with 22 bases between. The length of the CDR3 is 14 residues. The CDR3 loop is CSAPRATGMRGYTF. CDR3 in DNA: TGCAGTGCCCCTCGTGCCACGGGGATGAGAGGCTACACCTTC.

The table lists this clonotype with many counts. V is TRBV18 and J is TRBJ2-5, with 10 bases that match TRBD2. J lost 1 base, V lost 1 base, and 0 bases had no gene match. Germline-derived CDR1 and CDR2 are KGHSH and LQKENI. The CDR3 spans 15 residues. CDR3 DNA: TGTGCCAGCTCACCACAGCGGGGGGGCCAAGAGACCCAGTACTTC. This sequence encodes CASSPQRGGQETQYF. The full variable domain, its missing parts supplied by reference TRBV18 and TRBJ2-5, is NAGVMQNPRHLVRRRGQEARLRCSPMKGHSHVYWYRQLPEEGLKFMVYLQKENIIDESGMPKERFSAEFPKEGPSILRIQQVVRGDSAAYFCASSPQRGGQETQYFGPGTRLLVL.

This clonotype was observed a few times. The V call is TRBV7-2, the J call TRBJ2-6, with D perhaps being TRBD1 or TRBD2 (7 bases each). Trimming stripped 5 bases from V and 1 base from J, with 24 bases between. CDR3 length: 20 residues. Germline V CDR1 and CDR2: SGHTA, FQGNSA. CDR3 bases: TGTGCCAGCAGCCAAGACCGGGGGGACAGAATACCTTCTGGGGCCAACGTCCTGACTTTC. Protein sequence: CASSQDRGDRIPSGANVLTF.

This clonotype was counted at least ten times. CDR3 DNA: TGTGCCAGCAGTTTTATGGCTAGCACAGATACGCAGTATTTT. Amino acids: CASSFMASTDTQYF. This chain uses TRBV12-3 or TRBV12-4 with TRBJ2-3; D is undetermined. The CDR3 extends over 14 amino acids. V lost 3 bases to trimming and J lost 0 bases, with 7 bases between them.

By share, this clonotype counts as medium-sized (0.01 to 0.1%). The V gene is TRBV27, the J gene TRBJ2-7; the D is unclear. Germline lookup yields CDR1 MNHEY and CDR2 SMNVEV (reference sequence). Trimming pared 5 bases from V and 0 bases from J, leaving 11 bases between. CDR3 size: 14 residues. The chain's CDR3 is CASSPGLSSYEQYF. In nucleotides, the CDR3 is TGTGCCAGCAGTCCCGGGCTCAGCTCCTACGAGCAGTACTTC.

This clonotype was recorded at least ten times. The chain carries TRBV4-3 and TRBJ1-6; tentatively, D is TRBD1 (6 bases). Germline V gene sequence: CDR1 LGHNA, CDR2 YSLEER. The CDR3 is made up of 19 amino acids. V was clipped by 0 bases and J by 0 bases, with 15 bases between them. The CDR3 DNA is TGCGCCAGCAGCCAAGAAGGGGGGACCTTAAGCTCCTATAATTCACCCCTCCACTTT. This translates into CASSQEGGTLSSYNSPLHF.

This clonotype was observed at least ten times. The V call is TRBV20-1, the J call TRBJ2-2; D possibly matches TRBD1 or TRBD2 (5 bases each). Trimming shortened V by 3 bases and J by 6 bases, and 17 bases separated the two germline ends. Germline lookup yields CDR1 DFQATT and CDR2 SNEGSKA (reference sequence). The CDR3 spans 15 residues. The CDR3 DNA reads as TGCAGTGCTAGTGCTGGGCGAGGGGTCCCCGGGGAGCTGTTTTTT. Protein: CSASAGRGVPGELFF.

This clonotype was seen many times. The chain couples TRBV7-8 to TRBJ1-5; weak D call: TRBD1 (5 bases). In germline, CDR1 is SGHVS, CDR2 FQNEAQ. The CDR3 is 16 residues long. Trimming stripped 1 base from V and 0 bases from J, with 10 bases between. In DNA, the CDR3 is TGTGCCAGCAGCTTAGTCGGGGGTCATAGCAATCAGCCCCAGCATTTT. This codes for CASSLVGGHSNQPQHF.